This TCR beta chain was captured by sequencing in a study of OX40 agonist ivuxolimab in advanced cancers. Study background: A male proportion of about 86% was recorded, with mean age approximately 57 years and range roughly 23 to 90.

Repertoires were generated with immunoSEQ multiplex PCR, while TCRdb's copy carries only in-frame clones and drops some. This table has roughly 57,000 clones, approximately 86% appearing once. The length of the CDR3 is 14 residues. Germline CDR1 and CDR2: KGHSH and LQKENI. With 0 bases removed from V and 8 bases from J, the gap between germline ends came to 13 bases. This sequence joins TRBV18 and TRBJ1-2; D gene unclear. This receptor was obtained from an adult with an advanced solid tumor such as melanoma, head and neck, liver or kidney cancer. Sequencing used CD4+ or CD8+ T cells sorted from blood, obtained in a trial of the OX40 agonist ivuxolimab. CDR3 residues: CASSPPSGLLGYTF. For the CDR3, the DNA is TGTGCCAGCTCACCACCTAGCGGGTTACTCGGCTACACCTTC.